This TCR beta chain was profiled in a study of OX40 agonist ivuxolimab in advanced cancers. Study background: The patients' treatment was ivuxolimab, an agonistic anti-OX40 (CD134) antibody. With a range of roughly 23 to 90, age averaged 60 years, and more than 75% were male. Prior anti-PD-1, anti-PD-L1 or anti-CTLA-4 therapy was allowed; approximately 41% had some. Study-level points and caveats: The work left the antigen specificity of expanded peripheral T cells undetermined.

CDR1 SGHVS and CDR2 FQNEAQ come from the germline V gene. Trimming took off 2 bases at V and 5 bases at J, with 18 bases between the two ends. The CDR3 extends over 16 amino acids. Profiled with immunoSEQ multiplex PCR; TCRdb holds only in-frame clones, not every one. The repertoire consists of some 70,000 clones, with roughly four fifths occurring once and the leading ten covering 2% to 3%. For this clone: Its specificity is unknown.

The chain employs TRBV7-8 and TRBJ2-5; tentatively, D is TRBD2 (5 bases). This specimen consisted of CD4+ or CD8+ T cells sorted from blood, obtained in a trial of the OX40 agonist ivuxolimab. The receptor's source is an adult with an advanced solid tumor such as melanoma, head and neck, liver or kidney cancer. The CDR3, as DNA: TGTGCCAGCAGCTTACAAGTTTCAGGAGGTCGGGAGACCCAGTACTTC. It is translated as CASSLQVSGGRETQYF.